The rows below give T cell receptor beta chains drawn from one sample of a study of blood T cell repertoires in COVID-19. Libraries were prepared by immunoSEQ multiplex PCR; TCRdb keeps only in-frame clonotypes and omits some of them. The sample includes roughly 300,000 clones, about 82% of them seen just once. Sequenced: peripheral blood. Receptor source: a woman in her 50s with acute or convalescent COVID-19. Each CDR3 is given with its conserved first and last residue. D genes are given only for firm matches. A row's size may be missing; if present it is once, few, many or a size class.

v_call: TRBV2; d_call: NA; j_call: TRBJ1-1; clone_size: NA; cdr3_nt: TGTGCCAGCAGTGAGCAGGGAAAGGGCACTGAAGCTTTCTTT; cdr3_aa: CASSEQGKGTEAFF
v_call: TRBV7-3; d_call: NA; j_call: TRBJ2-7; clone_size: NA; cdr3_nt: TGTGCCAGCAGCTTAACGGGGCGCGAGCAGTACTTC; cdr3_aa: CASSLTGREQYF
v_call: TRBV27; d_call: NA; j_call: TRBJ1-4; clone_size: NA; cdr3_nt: TGTGCCAGCAGTTTATCGTGGGGCAGGACAACTAATGAAAAACTGTTTTTT; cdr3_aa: CASSLSWGRTTNEKLFF
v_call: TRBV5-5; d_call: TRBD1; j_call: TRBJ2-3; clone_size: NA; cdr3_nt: TGTGCCAGCAGCAGAGCCGGGACAGGCACAGATACGCAGTATTTT; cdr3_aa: CASSRAGTGTDTQYF
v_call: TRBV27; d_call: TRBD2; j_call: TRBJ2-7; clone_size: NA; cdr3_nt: TGTGCCAGCACCCGACTAGCGGGAGGTACCTACGAGCAGTACTTC; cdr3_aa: CASTRLAGGTYEQYF
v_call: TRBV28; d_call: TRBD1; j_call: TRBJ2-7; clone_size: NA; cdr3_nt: TGTGCCAGCAAATCTGGGACAGGGGGCTACGAGCAGTACTTC; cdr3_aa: CASKSGTGGYEQYF
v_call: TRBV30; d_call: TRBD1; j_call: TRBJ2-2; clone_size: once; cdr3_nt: TGTGCCTGGAGTGTTTGGGGACAGGGAGTCGGGGAGCTGTTTTTT; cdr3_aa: CAWSVWGQGVGELFF
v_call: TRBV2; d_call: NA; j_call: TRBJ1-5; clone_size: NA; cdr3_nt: TGTGCCAGCAGAGGGGGTCAGCCCCAGCATTTT; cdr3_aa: CASRGGQPQHF
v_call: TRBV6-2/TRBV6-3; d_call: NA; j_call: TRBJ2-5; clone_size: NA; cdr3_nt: TGTGCCAGCAGTTACTGGGCAGTCCAAGAGACCCAGTACTTC; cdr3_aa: CASSYWAVQETQYF
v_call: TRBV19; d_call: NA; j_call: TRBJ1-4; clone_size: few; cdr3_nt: TGTGCCAGTAGTGCCACAGGTGCAACTAATGAAAAACTGTTTTTT; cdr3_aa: CASSATGATNEKLFF
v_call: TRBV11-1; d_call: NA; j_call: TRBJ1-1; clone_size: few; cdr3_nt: TGTGCCAGCAGCGTAACGGGGAACACTGAAGCTTTCTTT; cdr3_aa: CASSVTGNTEAFF
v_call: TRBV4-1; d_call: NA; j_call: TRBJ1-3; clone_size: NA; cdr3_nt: TGCGCCAGCAGCCAAGATGGGAGATCCGGAAACACCATATATTTT; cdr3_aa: CASSQDGRSGNTIYF
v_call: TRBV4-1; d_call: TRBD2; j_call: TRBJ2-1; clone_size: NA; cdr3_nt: TGCGCCAGCAGCCCAGAAGGGACTAGCGGGACGGAAGACCTCTCCTACAATGAGCAGTTCTTC; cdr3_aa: CASSPEGTSGTEDLSYNEQFF
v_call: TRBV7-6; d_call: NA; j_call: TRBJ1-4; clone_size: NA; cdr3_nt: TGTGCCAGCAGCTTAAGGGGGGGGGCCTCTAATGAAAAACTGTTTTTT; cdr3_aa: CASSLRGGASNEKLFF
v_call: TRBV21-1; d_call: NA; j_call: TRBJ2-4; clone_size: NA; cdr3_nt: TGTGCCAGCAGCACCCCGGACAGGCTAAACATTCAGTACTTC; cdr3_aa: CASSTPDRLNIQYF
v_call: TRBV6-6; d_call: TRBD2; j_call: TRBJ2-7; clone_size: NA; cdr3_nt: TGTGCCAGCGATACTAGCGGGAGGGCTGGCTCCTACGAGCAGTACTTC; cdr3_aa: CASDTSGRAGSYEQYF
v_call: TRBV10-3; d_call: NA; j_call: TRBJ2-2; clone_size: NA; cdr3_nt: TGTGCCATCAGTGATCCCCCACTGAACACCGGGGAGCTGTTTTTT; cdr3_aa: CAISDPPLNTGELFF
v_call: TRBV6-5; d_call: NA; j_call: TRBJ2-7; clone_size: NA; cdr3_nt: TGTGCCAGCAGTTACGATCGGTACGAGCAGTACTTC; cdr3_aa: CASSYDRYEQYF
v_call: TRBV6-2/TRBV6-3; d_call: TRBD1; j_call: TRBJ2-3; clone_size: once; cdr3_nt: TGTGCCAGCAGTTACGTCCTGGACAGGCGCACAGATACGCAGTATTTT; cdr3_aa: CASSYVLDRRTDTQYF
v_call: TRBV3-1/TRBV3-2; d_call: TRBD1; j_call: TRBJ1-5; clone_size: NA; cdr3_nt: TGTGCCAGCAGCCCACAGGGGGAGCTTAGGGTTAAGCATTTT; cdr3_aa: CASSPQGELRVKHF
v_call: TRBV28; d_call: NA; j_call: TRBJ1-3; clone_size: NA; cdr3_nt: TGTGCCAGCAGTGATTCGCGGACAGCTGGAAACACCATATATTTT; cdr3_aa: CASSDSRTAGNTIYF
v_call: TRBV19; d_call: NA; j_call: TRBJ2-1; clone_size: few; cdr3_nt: TGTGCCAGTATGAGCCCTGCCCACAATGAGCAGTTCTTC; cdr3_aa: CASMSPAHNEQFF
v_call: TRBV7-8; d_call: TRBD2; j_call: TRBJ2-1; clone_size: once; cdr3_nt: TGTGCCAGCAGCTTAGGTCCTAGCGGGAGGGGGCGGCCTGGAAATGAGCAGTTCTTC; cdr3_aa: CASSLGPSGRGRPGNEQFF
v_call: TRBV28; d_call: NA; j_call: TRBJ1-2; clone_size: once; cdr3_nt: TGTGCCAGCAGACCTACAGGGTTCGGCTACACCTTC; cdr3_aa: CASRPTGFGYTF
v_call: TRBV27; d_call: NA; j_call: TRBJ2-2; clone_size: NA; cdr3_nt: TGTGCCAGCAGCTTCAACAGGGCGAACACCGGGGAGCTGTTTTTT; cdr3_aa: CASSFNRANTGELFF
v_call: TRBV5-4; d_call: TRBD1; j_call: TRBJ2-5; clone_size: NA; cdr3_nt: TGTGCCAGCAGCTTGGCCAAGGCAGGGGGCAACGAAGACTTC; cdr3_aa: CASSLAKAGGNEDF
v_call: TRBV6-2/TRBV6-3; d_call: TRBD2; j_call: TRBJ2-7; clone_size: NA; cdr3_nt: TGTGCCAGCAGTTATAGGCGCGGGAGGGCCCTCAGGTACGAGCAATACTTC; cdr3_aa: CASSYRRGRALRYEQYF
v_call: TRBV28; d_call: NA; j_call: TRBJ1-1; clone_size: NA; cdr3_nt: TGTGCCAGCAGTGGAGGAATTGGAGCTTTCTTT; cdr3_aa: CASSGGIGAFF
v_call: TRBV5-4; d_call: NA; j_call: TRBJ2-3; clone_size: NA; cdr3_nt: TGTGCCAGCAGCTTGGGCCTAGCGCAAAGCACAGATACGCAGTATTTT; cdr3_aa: CASSLGLAQSTDTQYF
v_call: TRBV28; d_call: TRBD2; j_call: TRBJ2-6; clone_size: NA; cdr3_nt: TGTGCCAGCAGTGTAGGGGAGGGTAGAGGATCTGGGGCCAACGTCCTGACTTTC; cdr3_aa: CASSVGEGRGSGANVLTF
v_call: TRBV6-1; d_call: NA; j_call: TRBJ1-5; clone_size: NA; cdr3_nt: TGTGCCAGCAGTGAAAGGGGGAATCAGCCCCAGCATTTT; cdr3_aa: CASSERGNQPQHF
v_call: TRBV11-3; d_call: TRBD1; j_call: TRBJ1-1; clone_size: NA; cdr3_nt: TGTGCCAGCAGCTTCGGGACAGCGAACACTGAAGCTTTCTTT; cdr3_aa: CASSFGTANTEAFF
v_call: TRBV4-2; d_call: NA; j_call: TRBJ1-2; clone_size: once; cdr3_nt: TGTGCCAGCAGCCAAGATCTATCGGGGGGCAACTATGGCTACACCTTC; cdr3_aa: CASSQDLSGGNYGYTF
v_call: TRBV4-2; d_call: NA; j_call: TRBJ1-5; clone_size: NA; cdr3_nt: TGTGCCAGCAGCCAAGAGGGGGGACCGGGCAATCAGCCCCAGCATTTT; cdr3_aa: CASSQEGGPGNQPQHF
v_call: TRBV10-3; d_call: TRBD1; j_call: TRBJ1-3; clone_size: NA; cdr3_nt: TGTGCCATCAGCCCGACAGGGGGCCTCTCTGGAAACACCATATATTTT; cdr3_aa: CAISPTGGLSGNTIYF
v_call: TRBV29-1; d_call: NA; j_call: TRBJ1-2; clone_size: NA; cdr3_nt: TGCAGCGCTCCGGACATCCGCGGCTACACCTTC; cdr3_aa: CSAPDIRGYTF
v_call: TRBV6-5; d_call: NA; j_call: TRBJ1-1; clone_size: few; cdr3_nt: TGTGCCAGCAGTTACTCGTTTGTCGTCGCTGAAGCTTTCTTT; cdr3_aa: CASSYSFVVAEAFF
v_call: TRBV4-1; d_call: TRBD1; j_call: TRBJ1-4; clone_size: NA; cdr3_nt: TGCGCCAGCAGCCAAGGAGACAGGGGGTCGGCTAATGAAAAACTGTTTTTT; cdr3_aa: CASSQGDRGSANEKLFF
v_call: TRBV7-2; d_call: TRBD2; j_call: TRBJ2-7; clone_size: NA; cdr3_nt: TGTGCCAGCAACCTGCCCATCAAGAGCGGGAGCAGCTCCTACGAGCAGTACTTC; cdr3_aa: CASNLPIKSGSSSYEQYF
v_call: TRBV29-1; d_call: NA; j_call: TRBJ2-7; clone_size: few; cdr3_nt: TGCAGCGTTGGCCTAGGGGCCTACGAGCAGTACTTC; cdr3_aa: CSVGLGAYEQYF